This T cell receptor (beta chain) is drawn from a study of T cells in tumors after PD-1 blockade. Study at large: Patients had no prior checkpoint blockade, systemic immunosuppressants, or anti-cancer therapy within 4 weeks. Daily vismodegib 150 mg continued in a subset of anti-PD-1-treated patients. Mean per blood sample: about 110,000 templates (roughly 22,000-257,772), around 38,000 unique clonotypes. Points from the study as a whole: Some novel exhausted tumor clones appeared in pre-treatment blood, suggesting peripheral recruitment.

With 2 bases removed from V and 4 bases from J, the gap between germline ends came to 9 bases. Germline CDR1 and CDR2: MNHEY and SVGEGT. The CDR3 sequence is 14 residues long. For this clone: Its antigen remains unknown.

The assay was immunoSEQ multiplex PCR, and TCRdb's table has in-frame clones only and misses some. Counted here are approximately 50,000 clones, roughly 84% occurring once; the ten biggest clones make up 8% to 9.5%. The sequence derives from a human donor with advanced basal cell or squamous cell carcinoma (not recorded which). Sample: PBMCs, taken before anti-PD-1 therapy. The genes are TRBV6-2 or TRBV6-3 and TRBJ1-3, with D unclear. In DNA, the CDR3 is TGTGCCAGCAGTTACCCGGACGTAGGAAACACCATATATTTT. Protein sequence: CASSYPDVGNTIYF.